The 27 T cell receptor beta chains presented below share a single source sample, sequenced in a study of CD8 T cells in ankylosing spondylitis. Study results and caveats: Apparently characteristic of ankylosing spondylitis blood was a TCR beta motif (eight highly homologous variants).

TCRdb recomputed calls from the 5' RACE reads with MiXCR, one row per CDR3 protein. The table has fewer than 650,000 distinct CDR3 sequences, 10% to 15% seen once. For these TCRs, the target antigens are not known. What was sequenced was blood, either unsorted or a sorted T cell fraction (not recorded which). Source of these receptors: a male donor with ankylosing spondylitis.

The J gene is TRBJ1-2, the V gene TRBV20-1; no definite D call. The V gene's germline CDR1 is DFQATT and CDR2 SNEGSKA (reference sequence). The length of the CDR3 is 12 residues. V lost 5 bases, J lost 6 bases, and 13 bases lay in between. As DNA, the CDR3 is TGCAGTGCTGATCGGGGAGGGAATGGCTACACCTTC. This codes for CSADRGGNGYTF.

In its sample, this clonotype was seen a few times. CDR3 in DNA: TGTGCCAGCAGCCAACCGGACAGGGGGGTCTATGGCTACACCTTC. Translating it yields CASSQPDRGVYGYTF. The gene calls are TRBV3-1 and TRBJ1-2; TRBD1 matches 10 bases. The germline V gene encodes CDR1 LGHDT and CDR2 YNNKEL (reference sequence). J was trimmed by 4 bases and V by 2 bases; bases with no gene match: 4. The CDR3 has 15 amino acids.

The sample holds a few counts of this clonotype. The chain links TRBV10-2 to TRBJ1-1; D not resolved. V was pared by 0 bases and J by 4 bases, with 3 bases between. This CDR3 is 12 amino acids long. Germline CDR1 and CDR2: WSHSY and SAAADI. Written as DNA, the CDR3 is TGCGCCAGCAGTGAGTCCCTCACTGAAGCTTTCTTT. Amino acid sequence: CASSESLTEAFF.

The chain has TRBV7-9 and TRBJ2-1; D is possibly TRBD2 (5 bases). V was shortened by 5 bases and J by 5 bases, with 19 bases between the two germline ends. Germline V gene sequence: CDR1 SEHNR, CDR2 FQNEAQ (reference sequence). The CDR3 runs 16 residues. CDR3 DNA: TGTGCCAGCAGCCTAAAAGACTGGAGGATCAACAATGAGCAGTTCTTC. Its protein is CASSLKDWRINNEQFF.

The V call is TRBV29-1, the J call TRBJ2-5; 7 bases fit TRBD2. This CDR3 is built from 12 residues. Per germline, CDR1 SQVTM and CDR2 ANQGSEA. The V and J ends lost 7 bases and 5 bases, in that order; junction bases with no gene match: 7. The CDR3 bases are TGCAGCGCCGGGGGACTAACGGAGACCCAGTACTTC. This encodes CSAGGLTETQYF.

This clonotype was observed a few times. The V call is TRBV18, the J call TRBJ2-5; 8 bases are a match to TRBD2. CDR1 KGHSH and CDR2 LQKENI come from the germline V gene. V gave up 9 bases and J gave up 2 bases; unmatched junction bases: 14. The CDR3 consists of 16 residues. CDR3 in DNA: TGTGCCAGTTCCACCGGGGTAACTAGCGGACAAGAGACCCAGTACTTC. Encoded protein: CASSTGVTSGQETQYF. Based on the CDR3 plus reference TRBV18 and TRBJ2-5, the full variable domain is NAGVMQNPRHLVRRRGQEARLRCSPMKGHSHVYWYRQLPEEGLKFMVYLQKENIIDESGMPKERFSAEFPKEGPSILRIQQVVRGDSAAYFCASSTGVTSGQETQYFGPGTRLLVL.

The chain recombines TRBV7-9 with TRBJ2-1, with D possibly being TRBD2 (6 bases). Trimming removed 8 bases at V and 15 bases at J, with 26 bases between. The CDR3 has 14 residues. CDR1 and CDR2 (germline): SEHNR, FQNEAQ (reference sequence). CDR3 nucleotide sequence: TGTGCCAGCCGCGGCGGGATGGTAAGTTCGTGGCTGTTCTTC. It is translated as CASRGGMVSSWLFF.

This clonotype was observed a few times. This chain joins TRBV6-6 and TRBJ1-1; a possible D gene is TRBD1 (6 bases). The CDR3 contains 13 residues. Deletions cut 7 bases from V and 3 bases from J, with 12 bases between. Germline values: CDR1 MNHNY, CDR2 SVGAGI (reference sequence). DNA for the CDR3: TGTGCCAGCATTGACCCAGGGGACACTGAAGCTTTCTTT. Its translation: CASIDPGDTEAFF.

This clonotype was picked up a small number of times. This chain uses TRBV27 with TRBJ2-7; TRBD1 aligns across 11 bases. This CDR3 comprises 19 residues. J lost 0 bases, V lost 2 bases, and 12 bases had no gene match. Germline assignment: CDR1 MNHEY and CDR2 SMNVEV (reference sequence). CDR3: CASSLRSGQGVVSSYEQYF. In DNA, the CDR3 is TGTGCCAGCAGTTTAAGGTCGGGACAGGGGGTCGTTAGCTCCTACGAGCAGTACTTC.

The rearrangement links TRBV11-2 to TRBJ2-1, with unresolved D. The CDR3 extends over 15 amino acids. From germline, CDR1 is SGHAT and CDR2 FQNNGV. Deletions cut 4 bases from V and 4 bases from J, with 14 bases between. For the CDR3, the DNA is TGTGCCAGCAGCTCTCCCGGAATCGGGTACAATGAGCAGTTCTTC. Amino acids: CASSSPGIGYNEQFF.

The J gene is TRBJ2-2, the V gene TRBV12-3 or TRBV12-4; 11 positions match TRBD1. The CDR3 runs to 14 residues. With 7 bases clipped from V and 7 bases from J, the junction kept 5 bases outside the gene matches. The CDR3 sequence: CASKPGQGGGELFF. The CDR3 DNA reads TGTGCCAGCAAGCCGGGACAGGGGGGCGGGGAGCTGTTTTTT.

This clonotype showed up many times. V and J are TRBV29-1 and TRBJ1-2, with a possible D match to TRBD1 (6 bases). V was pared by 6 bases and J by 3 bases, with 17 bases between. This CDR3 has 14 amino acids. Germline loops: CDR1 SQVTM, CDR2 ANQGSEA. The CDR3 region is CSVGGSRGHYGYTF. The CDR3 region has the DNA TGCAGCGTGGGGGGTTCGCGGGGGCACTATGGCTACACCTTC.

This clonotype was picked up a small number of times. The V and J genes are TRBV12-3 or TRBV12-4 and TRBJ2-2, with D maybe TRBD1 (6 bases). The CDR3 length is 16 residues. The germline V and J ends were trimmed by 7 bases and 2 bases, with 17 bases remaining between them. This CDR3 is CASNLPGTNNTGELFF. In DNA, the CDR3 is TGTGCCAGCAACCTCCCCGGGACAAATAACACCGGGGAGCTGTTTTTT.

This clonotype was counted between two and nine times. V is TRBV2 and J is TRBJ2-1; D is possibly TRBD2 (5 bases). V lost 4 bases, J lost 0 bases, and 7 bases lay in between. The germline V gene encodes CDR1 SNHLY and CDR2 FYNNEI. The CDR3 has 14 amino acids. CDR3 in amino acids: CASSASPSYNEQFF. The CDR3 region has the DNA TGTGCCAGCAGTGCTAGCCCCTCCTACAATGAGCAGTTCTTC.

This clonotype has at least ten counts. The chain combines TRBV11-2 with TRBJ2-4, with D hard to call. V lost 1 base and J 1 base, leaving 2 bases between the germline ends. Germline V lookup: CDR1 SGHAT, CDR2 FQNNGV. CDR3 length: 13 residues. CDR3 nucleotides: TGTGCCAGCAGCTTAGTGGCCAAAAACATTCAGTACTTC. Translating it yields CASSLVAKNIQYF.

This clonotype was counted many times. The chain links TRBV5-1 to TRBJ2-1; maybe TRBD1 (6 bases). The CDR3 is 15 amino acids. CDR1 and CDR2 (germline): SGHRS, YFSETQ. Trimming cost V 0 bases and J 4 bases, with 11 bases left between them. This CDR3 is CASSLDRDVYNEQFF. The DNA of the CDR3 is TGCGCCAGCAGCTTGGACAGGGACGTTTACAATGAGCAGTTCTTC.

This clonotype came up a few times. The V and J genes are TRBV5-1 and TRBJ2-1; D is unresolved. The germline V gene encodes CDR1 SGHRS and CDR2 YFSETQ. This CDR3 is 12 amino acids long. With 0 bases removed from V and 9 bases from J, the gap between germline ends came to 7 bases. CDR3 sequence reads: CASSLVRSEQFF. The CDR3 DNA reads TGCGCCAGCAGCTTGGTCCGGAGTGAGCAGTTCTTC.

The rearrangement joins TRBV20-1 to TRBJ1-1; a weak D match, TRBD1 (6 bases). The CDR3 consists of 13 residues. V was cut by 3 bases and J by 5 bases, with 13 bases left in between. Germline V gene lookup returns CDR1 DFQATT and CDR2 SNEGSKA (reference sequence). CDR3: CSASWGAWTEAFF. CDR3 DNA: TGCAGTGCTAGCTGGGGGGCGTGGACTGAAGCTTTCTTT.

The V call is TRBV20-1, the J call TRBJ1-5, with TRBD1 identical over 9 bases. CDR1 is DFQATT, CDR2 SNEGSKA, per germline (reference sequence). This CDR3 comprises 16 residues. V gave up 1 base and J gave up 1 base; unmatched junction bases: 5. The CDR3 sequence is CSARGTQGASNQPQHF. The CDR3 DNA sequence: TGCAGTGCTAGAGGCACACAGGGGGCGAGCAATCAGCCCCAGCATTTT.

The table lists this clonotype with a few counts. The chain carries TRBV7-9 and TRBJ1-1; 7 bases agree with TRBD1. From germline, CDR1 is SEHNR and CDR2 FQNEAQ (reference sequence). V was pared by 5 bases and J by 4 bases, with 7 bases of the junction left unmatched. CDR3 size: 14 residues. CDR3 bases: TGTGCCAGCAGCATCCTGACAGGGATCACTGAAGCTTTCTTT. Amino acids: CASSILTGITEAFF.

This clonotype is medium-sized within its sample. The chain combines TRBV5-1 with TRBJ2-2; D unclear. The CDR3 has 13 residues. CDR1 is SGHRS and CDR2 is YFSETQ in the germline V gene. The germline V and J ends were trimmed by 4 bases and 5 bases, with 9 bases remaining between them. The CDR3 spells CASSIRQTGELFF. CDR3 sequence (DNA): TGCGCCAGCAGCATTCGACAAACCGGGGAGCTGTTTTTT.

This chain connects TRBV7-2 to TRBJ2-7; D is ambiguous. The CDR3 is made up of 14 amino acids. The V end lost 5 bases, the J end lost 2 bases, and 13 bases lay between the germline ends. In germline, CDR1 is SGHTA, CDR2 FQGNSA. CDR3 sequence: CASSQSPGTYEQYF. The CDR3, as DNA: TGTGCCAGCAGCCAAAGCCCCGGAACCTACGAGCAGTACTTC.

This clonotype turned up a few times. The V gene is TRBV20-1, the J gene TRBJ2-7; D is possibly TRBD2 (5 bases). The CDR3 runs 14 residues. V was clipped by 0 bases and J by 2 bases, with 11 bases between them. Germline-derived CDR1 and CDR2 are DFQATT and SNEGSKA (reference sequence). In DNA form, the CDR3 reads TGCAGTGCTAGAGATCTGGAGGCAGCCTACGAGCAGTACTTC. Translated, it gives CSARDLEAAYEQYF.

The sample holds a few counts of this clonotype. The chain combines TRBV2 with TRBJ2-7; tentative D call: TRBD1 (6 bases). The CDR3 is made up of 14 amino acids. Per the germline V gene, CDR1 is SNHLY and CDR2 is FYNNEI. V lost 5 bases and J lost 2, with 13 bases in between. This CDR3 reads CASSRSGHTYEQYV. DNA for the CDR3: TGTGCCAGCAGTAGATCGGGACACACCTACGAGCAGTACGTC.

This clonotype was counted between two and nine times. Germline is not matched at one junction end, which may reflect a read error. The gene calls are TRBV6-1 and TRBJ2-3; 10 bases align to TRBD2. The CDR3 runs 15 residues. CDR1 and CDR2 from the germline V gene are MNHNS and SASEGT. CDR3 DNA: TGTGCCAGCAGGGAAGCGGGAGGGCCTGGAGATACGCAGTATTTT. Encoded protein: CASREAGGPGDTQYF.

The chain joins TRBV7-9 to TRBJ2-7, with 9 bases aligning to TRBD2. Unmatched junction bases numbered 6, after V lost 8 bases and J lost 4 bases. This CDR3 comprises 13 residues. CDR1 and CDR2 (germline): SEHNR, FQNEAQ (reference sequence). CDR3 residues: CASGRGGSYEQYF. The CDR3 coding sequence is TGTGCCAGCGGGCGGGGGGGATCATACGAGCAGTACTTC. Full variable domain (remainder filled in from reference TRBV7-9 and TRBJ2-7): DTGVSQNPRHKITKRGQNVTFRCDPISEHNRLYWYRQTLGQGPEFLTYFQNEAQLEKSRLLSDRFSAERPKGSFSTLEIQRTEQGDSAMYLCASGRGGSYEQYFGPGTRLTVT.

This clonotype was observed a few times. The chain is built from TRBV28 and TRBJ2-7; 7 bases are a match to TRBD1. Germline trimming cut 5 bases from V and 3 bases from J; bases unmatched to any gene: 10. The CDR3 has 15 residues. Germline V gene lookup returns CDR1 MDHEN and CDR2 SYDVKM. CDR3 residues: CASSGAKTGLYEQYV. CDR3 nucleotides: TGTGCCAGCAGTGGGGCTAAGACAGGGCTCTACGAGCAGTACGTC.